A selection of T cell receptor beta chains follows, all from one sample in a study of blood T cell repertoires in COVID-19. The protocol was immunoSEQ multiplex PCR, while the TCRdb copy is restricted to in-frame clones and leaves out a portion. The sample has almost 200,000 clones, roughly 77% seen once. The specimen sequenced was peripheral blood. The origin of the receptors is a woman in her thirties or forties with COVID-19, enrolled during active disease. CDR3s include the opening cysteine and the closing phenylalanine or tryptophan. D genes are given only for firm matches. The listing skips clone size in some rows; elsewhere it reads once, few, many or a size class.

D gene	J gene	V gene	clone size	CDR3 DNA	CDR3 protein
TRBD1	TRBJ2-7	TRBV7-9	NA	TGTGCCAGCAGCGCCTCACAGGGGTACGAGCAGTACTTC	CASSASQGYEQYF
TRBD1	TRBJ2-5	TRBV5-1	NA	TGCGCCAGCAGCCCCGGGACAGGGGGCCAAGAGACCCAGTACTTC	CASSPGTGGQETQYF
NA	TRBJ1-2	TRBV14	few	TGTGCCAGCAGTCAAACGACAGTCCTTAATGGCTACACCTTC	CASSQTTVLNGYTF
TRBD2	TRBJ2-5	TRBV7-2	NA	TGTGCCAGCCGTCCTCTAGCGGAAGAGACCCAGTACTTC	CASRPLAEETQYF
NA	TRBJ1-1	TRBV5-1	NA	TGCGCCAGCAGCTTGGGCCCTTCCTCGGACACTGAAGCTTTCTTT	CASSLGPSSDTEAFF
TRBD1	TRBJ1-3	TRBV5-1	NA	TGCGCCAGCAGCTCAACAGTTAGTCCGGGACAGGGGGCTTACACCATATATTTT	CASSSTVSPGQGAYTIYF
TRBD1	TRBJ1-2	TRBV3-1/TRBV3-2	NA	TGTGCCAGCAGCCAATCTCTACCGGGACAGGGGAAGGGGGGCTACACCTTC	CASSQSLPGQGKGGYTF
TRBD2	TRBJ2-1	TRBV27	NA	TGTGCCAGCAGTCAGACTAGCGGGTATGTTGAGCAGTTCTTC	CASSQTSGYVEQFF
NA	TRBJ2-1	TRBV19	few	TGTGCCAGTAGTCCTTACTCCTACAATGAGCAGTTCTTC	CASSPYSYNEQFF
TRBD1	TRBJ1-3	TRBV2	NA	TGTGCCAGCAGTGGAACAGGGGAGAGCTCTGGAAACACCATATATTTT	CASSGTGESSGNTIYF
TRBD1	TRBJ2-7	TRBV11-3	NA	TGTGCCAGCAGCAACAGGGGAACCTACGAGCAGTACTTC	CASSNRGTYEQYF
NA	TRBJ1-3	TRBV5-1	NA	TGCGCCAGCAGCTTGATCGAGCAGGGAAGTGGAAACACCATATATTTT	CASSLIEQGSGNTIYF
NA	TRBJ2-6	TRBV7-9	NA	TGTGCCAGCAGCTTCTCGACAGGCTCTGGGGCCAACGTCCTGACTTTC	CASSFSTGSGANVLTF
TRBD1	TRBJ1-2	TRBV7-2	NA	TGTGCCAGCAGCTTGGGCAGGGGGCATGGCTACACCTTC	CASSLGRGHGYTF
TRBD1	TRBJ1-4	TRBV29-1	NA	TGCAGCGTGTCCGCAGGGACAGGGAACGAAAAACTGTTTTTT	CSVSAGTGNEKLFF
NA	TRBJ1-5	TRBV29-1	NA	TGCAGCGTTGAAACGGACGGCAGGGTCCAGCATTTT	CSVETDGRVQHF
NA	TRBJ1-5	TRBV30	NA	TGTGCCTGGAGTGACATCAGTAGCAATCAGCCCCAGCATTTT	CAWSDISSNQPQHF
NA	TRBJ2-7	TRBV6-1	NA	TGTGCCAGCAGTGACCCTAGCGCCGGCGAGCAGTACTTC	CASSDPSAGEQYF
NA	TRBJ2-1	TRBV7-6	once	TGTGCCAGCAGCTTAGCGCAGTGGAGCTCCTACAATGAGCAGTTCTTC	CASSLAQWSSYNEQFF
NA	TRBJ1-1	TRBV28	NA	TGTGCCAGCACCCGGGTGACTGAAGCTTTCTTT	CASTRVTEAFF
NA	TRBJ1-1	TRBV30	NA	TGTGCCGGATGGAGGGGGAACACTGAAGCTTTCTTT	CAGWRGNTEAFF
NA	TRBJ2-3	TRBV10-3	NA	TGTGCCCAGGCGCTCGAACTTACAGATACGCAGTATTTT	CAQALELTDTQYF
TRBD1	TRBJ1-5	TRBV5-1	NA	TGCGCCAGCAGCTTGACAGGGGATCAGCCCCAGCATTTT	CASSLTGDQPQHF
NA	TRBJ2-2	TRBV5-4	NA	TGTGCCAGCAGCTTCCCCGGACAGACGAACACCGGGGAGCTGTTTTTT	CASSFPGQTNTGELFF
TRBD2	TRBJ2-3	TRBV6-6	NA	TGTGCCAGCAGTGGGGGACTAGCTGATAGCACAGATACGCAGTATTTT	CASSGGLADSTDTQYF
TRBD1	TRBJ1-2	TRBV18	NA	TGTGCCAGCTCAACGGGACAGGGAAGACCCGACAGCTATGGCTACACCTTC	CASSTGQGRPDSYGYTF
TRBD2	TRBJ2-1	TRBV14	many	TGTGCCAGCAGCCAAGGGACTAGTCCGAATGAGCAGTTCTTC	CASSQGTSPNEQFF
NA	TRBJ1-1	TRBV6-4	NA	TGTGCCAGCAGTCAGGGGTGGAACACTGAAGCTTTCTTT	CASSQGWNTEAFF
NA	TRBJ2-3	TRBV3-1/TRBV3-2	few	TGTGCCAGCAGCCAAGATCGAACAGCTAGCACAGATACGCAGTATTTT	CASSQDRTASTDTQYF
NA	TRBJ1-1	TRBV3-1/TRBV3-2	once	TGTGCCAGCAGCCCTCTACAGGGTAACACTGAAGCTTTCTTT	CASSPLQGNTEAFF
NA	TRBJ2-7	TRBV19	NA	TGTGCCAGTAGTCTCCAGGGGTCGGCCCACTACGAGCAGTACTTC	CASSLQGSAHYEQYF
NA	TRBJ1-6	TRBV19	NA	TGTGCCAGTAGTATACAACTTTCCGGGATCAATTCACCCCTCCACTTT	CASSIQLSGINSPLHF
NA	TRBJ1-1	TRBV7-2	NA	TGTGCCAGCAGCTTAACTCAGGGTGAAGCTTTCTTT	CASSLTQGEAFF
TRBD1	TRBJ2-5	TRBV5-5	NA	TGTGCCAGCAGCTTGAGAGTAGGTTTAGGGACAGGGTATCAAGAGACCCAGTACTTC	CASSLRVGLGTGYQETQYF
NA	TRBJ2-3	TRBV3-1/TRBV3-2	NA	TGTGCCAGCAGCCAAGAGTGGAGGGAATCAGATACGCAGTATTTT	CASSQEWRESDTQYF
NA	TRBJ1-6	TRBV6-1	NA	TGTGCCAGCAGTGAAGCGAACATCCCGAATTCACCCCTCCACTTT	CASSEANIPNSPLHF
NA	TRBJ1-1	TRBV19	NA	TGTGCCAGTAGCCCCTGGGGGGTGATCTCGAACACTGAAGCTTTCTTT	CASSPWGVISNTEAFF
NA	TRBJ1-2	TRBV7-2	NA	TGTGCCAGCAGCTTAGTCTCCGACTTCTATGGCTACACCTTC	CASSLVSDFYGYTF
NA	TRBJ2-7	TRBV5-1	NA	TGCGCCAGCAGCTTGGGGACAGAAGGTGGGGAGCAGTACTTC	CASSLGTEGGEQYF
NA	TRBJ1-1	TRBV27	NA	TGTGCCAGCAGTTCCCCGACAGGCACGAACACTGAAGCTTTCTTT	CASSSPTGTNTEAFF
NA	TRBJ2-7	TRBV5-6	NA	TGTGCCAGCAGGGAGGACGGAAACGGAATATACGAGCAGTACTTC	CASREDGNGIYEQYF
NA	TRBJ1-3	TRBV3-1/TRBV3-2	NA	TGTGCCAGCAGCCAAGATTCATCAGGGGCCTTCTCTGGAAACACCATATATTTT	CASSQDSSGAFSGNTIYF
NA	TRBJ2-1	TRBV2	NA	TGTGCCAGCAGTGGGCGGAGGATATACAATGAGCAGTTCTTC	CASSGRRIYNEQFF
TRBD1	TRBJ1-1	TRBV5-6	NA	TGTGCCAGCAGCTTCGGAGGGCCAGGGGGCAGAACTGAAGCTTTCTTT	CASSFGGPGGRTEAFF
TRBD1	TRBJ1-2	TRBV7-2	NA	TGTGCCAGCAGCTTGTTACTATTCCCGGACAGGGGGCTCGGCTACACCTTC	CASSLLLFPDRGLGYTF
NA	TRBJ2-2	TRBV10-3	NA	TGTGCCATCATGCCCGGGACAACGAACACCGGGGAGCTGTTTTTT	CAIMPGTTNTGELFF
NA	TRBJ2-7	TRBV9	NA	TGTGCCAGCAGCGCCGACTCTACCGAGCAGTACTTC	CASSADSTEQYF
TRBD1	TRBJ1-1	TRBV5-6	NA	TGTGCCAGCAGCCCCTACAGGGGATACGACACTGAAGCTTTCTTT	CASSPYRGYDTEAFF
TRBD1	TRBJ1-2	TRBV12-3/TRBV12-4	few	TGTGCCAGCAGTTTCGACAGGGTGAGTGGCTACACCTTC	CASSFDRVSGYTF
NA	TRBJ1-2	TRBV6-5	few	TGTGCCAGCAGTTTTGGACGGGGCTATGGCTACACCTTC	CASSFGRGYGYTF
NA	TRBJ2-1	TRBV7-6	NA	TGTGCCAGCAGCCTATCGTCGCAATTCAACAATGAGCAGTTCTTC	CASSLSSQFNNEQFF
TRBD1	TRBJ1-5	TRBV5-6	NA	TGTGCCAGCAGCGATACAGGGGGCGATTTGGGTTGGCAGCCCCAGCATTTT	CASSDTGGDLGWQPQHF
TRBD1	TRBJ2-5	TRBV10-1	NA	TGCGCCAGCAGTTCCGGACAGGGGGGGACCCAGTACTTC	CASSSGQGGTQYF